Listed below are T cell receptor beta chains from one sample, sequenced in a study of T-cell reconstitution after alpha-beta-depleted transplantation in children. TCRdb re-derived calls from the PCR reads in MiXCR, one entry per CDR3 protein. Among 250,000 to 400,000 distinct CDR3 sequences listed, roughly 25% were seen once. The sample here was PBMCs, mostly from graft donor cells, taken 180 days after TCRalphabeta/CD19-depleted stem cell transplant. The source is a male patient aged 10 to 17 who had a stem cell transplant for acute lymphoblastic leukemia, so the T cells may come from the graft donor. CDR3s include the opening cysteine and the closing phenylalanine or tryptophan. A D gene is named only where the DNA matches it firmly. Part of the rows lack a size; the others show once, few, many or a class for expanded clones.

V gene: TRBV20-1; clone size: once; D gene: -; J gene: TRBJ1-2; CDR3 DNA: TGCAGTGCTACCCACAGGGTCGGCTACACCTTC; CDR3 protein: CSATHRVGYTF
V gene: TRBV5-1; clone size: few; D gene: -; J gene: TRBJ2-7; CDR3 DNA: TGCGCCAGCAGCTTGGGGAGGCTCTACGAGCAGTACTTC; CDR3 protein: CASSLGRLYEQYF
V gene: TRBV10-3; clone size: -; D gene: -; J gene: TRBJ2-1; CDR3 DNA: TGTGCCATCAGTTCGGGACTCCGCAGAGACGAGCAGTTCTTC; CDR3 protein: CAISSGLRRDEQFF
V gene: TRBV12-3/TRBV12-4; clone size: few; D gene: TRBD2; J gene: TRBJ2-3; CDR3 DNA: TGTGCCAGCAGTTTAGCGACTAGCGCCTACACAGATACGCAGTATTTT; CDR3 protein: CASSLATSAYTDTQYF
V gene: TRBV7-8; clone size: -; D gene: TRBD1; J gene: TRBJ2-1; CDR3 DNA: TGTGCCAGCAGCTTGGCAACAGGGGGCAGGTCCTACAATGAGCAGTTCTTC; CDR3 protein: CASSLATGGRSYNEQFF
V gene: TRBV2; clone size: few; D gene: -; J gene: TRBJ2-7; CDR3 DNA: TGTGCCAGCAGTCGCCAGACGACCTACTACGAGCAGTACTTC; CDR3 protein: CASSRQTTYYEQYF
V gene: TRBV19; clone size: few; D gene: -; J gene: TRBJ2-7; CDR3 DNA: TGTGCCAGTAGTGAGGAGGGGTCCTACGAGCAGTACTTC; CDR3 protein: CASSEEGSYEQYF
V gene: TRBV7-7; clone size: many; D gene: TRBD2; J gene: TRBJ2-5; CDR3 DNA: TGTGCCAGCAGCCAGTCGGGAGGGGGAGAGACCCAGTACTTC; CDR3 protein: CASSQSGGGETQYF
V gene: TRBV10-3; clone size: -; D gene: -; J gene: TRBJ2-7; CDR3 DNA: TGTGCCATCAGTTCCGGGACCGGATCCTACGAGCAGTACTTC; CDR3 protein: CAISSGTGSYEQYF
V gene: TRBV11-2; clone size: -; D gene: -; J gene: TRBJ2-3; CDR3 DNA: TGTGCCAGCAGCTTAGGCCCGACCCGCACAGATACGCAGTATTTT; CDR3 protein: CASSLGPTRTDTQYF
V gene: TRBV28; clone size: few; D gene: -; J gene: TRBJ1-5; CDR3 DNA: TGTGCCAGCAGTCCCTCCGGGTCGGGACCCCAGCATTTT; CDR3 protein: CASSPSGSGPQHF
V gene: TRBV27; clone size: few; D gene: TRBD1; J gene: TRBJ1-6; CDR3 DNA: TGTGCCAGCAGTTTCCGCTTTTTTGGACAGGGGGCCTATAATTCACCCCTCCACTTT; CDR3 protein: CASSFRFFGQGAYNSPLHF
V gene: TRBV7-9; clone size: -; D gene: -; J gene: TRBJ2-3; CDR3 DNA: TGTGCCAGCAGCTTGTGGGGCCGTAAGACAGATACGCAGTATTTT; CDR3 protein: CASSLWGRKTDTQYF
V gene: TRBV28; clone size: few; D gene: -; J gene: TRBJ2-7; CDR3 DNA: TGTGCCAGCAGTTTATTAGGAGAAGGAGGGAACTTCGCCTCCTACGAGCAGTACTTC; CDR3 protein: CASSLLGEGGNFASYEQYF
V gene: TRBV5-6; clone size: -; D gene: -; J gene: TRBJ2-7; CDR3 DNA: TGTGCCAGCAGCTTATATACGGTCCACGAGCAGTACTTC; CDR3 protein: CASSLYTVHEQYF
V gene: TRBV7-7; clone size: -; D gene: -; J gene: TRBJ2-1; CDR3 DNA: TGTGCCAGCAGCTTTTGGCAGGGCCCCCTCAGCTCCTACAATGAGCAGTTCTTC; CDR3 protein: CASSFWQGPLSSYNEQFF
V gene: TRBV5-1; clone size: -; D gene: -; J gene: TRBJ2-3; CDR3 DNA: TGCGCCAGCAGCTTGGCCGGGGATTACACAGATACGCAGTATTTT; CDR3 protein: CASSLAGDYTDTQYF
V gene: TRBV4-2; clone size: few; D gene: -; J gene: TRBJ2-5; CDR3 DNA: TGTGCCAGCAGCCCTATCGGCGGGGGCATTGAGAAGACCCAGTACTTC; CDR3 protein: CASSPIGGGIEKTQYF
V gene: TRBV12-5; clone size: -; D gene: -; J gene: TRBJ1-5; CDR3 DNA: TGTGCTAGTGGTCACGGACCGCCAGAACAGCCCCAGCATTTT; CDR3 protein: CASGHGPPEQPQHF
V gene: TRBV20-1; clone size: few; D gene: -; J gene: TRBJ1-1; CDR3 DNA: TGCAGTGCCAGATATGTGACAGGCACTGAAGCTTTCTTT; CDR3 protein: CSARYVTGTEAFF
V gene: TRBV19; clone size: -; D gene: -; J gene: TRBJ2-1; CDR3 DNA: TGTGCCAGTAGTATTAAAAGCGGCTACTACAATGAGCAGTTCTTC; CDR3 protein: CASSIKSGYYNEQFF
V gene: TRBV5-1; clone size: -; D gene: -; J gene: TRBJ2-2; CDR3 DNA: TGCGCCAGCAGCCCCTTAGGGGACCCGAACACCGGGGAGCTGTTTTTT; CDR3 protein: CASSPLGDPNTGELFF
V gene: TRBV18; clone size: -; D gene: -; J gene: TRBJ2-2; CDR3 DNA: TGTGCCAGCTCACCATTCAGCGCGAACACCGGGGAGCTGTTTTTT; CDR3 protein: CASSPFSANTGELFF
V gene: TRBV21-1; clone size: -; D gene: -; J gene: TRBJ2-7; CDR3 DNA: TGTGCCAGGGTCAAGGGAGGAGGGAGGTACGAGCAGTACTTC; CDR3 protein: CARVKGGGRYEQYF
V gene: TRBV10-2; clone size: -; D gene: -; J gene: TRBJ2-7; CDR3 DNA: TGCGCCAGCAGCGGGACGGAGCCCTACGAGCAGTACTTC; CDR3 protein: CASSGTEPYEQYF
V gene: TRBV2; clone size: -; D gene: -; J gene: TRBJ2-2; CDR3 DNA: TGTGCCAGCAGTCACGGGTCGAACACCGGGGAGCTGTTTTTT; CDR3 protein: CASSHGSNTGELFF
V gene: TRBV6-1; clone size: -; D gene: -; J gene: TRBJ1-5; CDR3 DNA: TGTGCCAGCAGGTGGGGTCTTTATAGCAATCAGCCCCAGCATTTT; CDR3 protein: CASRWGLYSNQPQHF
V gene: TRBV5-1; clone size: few; D gene: TRBD2; J gene: TRBJ2-7; CDR3 DNA: TGCGCCAGCAGCTTGGGAGCGGGAGGAACCTTCGAGCAGTACTTC; CDR3 protein: CASSLGAGGTFEQYF
V gene: TRBV27; clone size: -; D gene: -; J gene: TRBJ1-6; CDR3 DNA: TGTGCCAGCAGTTCCGGGCGGCATTCACCCCTCCACTTT; CDR3 protein: CASSSGRHSPLHF
V gene: TRBV20-1; clone size: few; D gene: -; J gene: TRBJ1-5; CDR3 DNA: TGCAGTGCTCGAGGGTATAGCAATCAGCCCCAGCATTTT; CDR3 protein: CSARGYSNQPQHF
V gene: TRBV21-1; clone size: -; D gene: -; J gene: TRBJ2-3; CDR3 DNA: TGTGCCAGCACCCACAACGGAGGGGAGGGCACAGATACGCAGTATTTT; CDR3 protein: CASTHNGGEGTDTQYF
V gene: TRBV7-9; clone size: -; D gene: -; J gene: TRBJ1-2; CDR3 DNA: TGTGCCAGCAGCTTAGAATCAGGGGAGCGTGGCTACACCTTC; CDR3 protein: CASSLESGERGYTF
V gene: TRBV12-3/TRBV12-4; clone size: -; D gene: TRBD1; J gene: TRBJ1-2; CDR3 DNA: TGTGCCAGCAGGTCGGGACAGGGGGCGAAAGGCTACACCTTC; CDR3 protein: CASRSGQGAKGYTF
V gene: TRBV4-1; clone size: few; D gene: TRBD2; J gene: TRBJ2-3; CDR3 DNA: TGCGCCAGCAGCCAACTAGCGGGAACCCTAAACACAGATACGCAGTATTTT; CDR3 protein: CASSQLAGTLNTDTQYF
V gene: TRBV20-1; clone size: few; D gene: -; J gene: TRBJ2-3; CDR3 DNA: TGCAGTGCTAGCTTCGCTGATACGCAGTATTTT; CDR3 protein: CSASFADTQYF
V gene: TRBV6-2/TRBV6-3; clone size: -; D gene: TRBD2; J gene: TRBJ2-6; CDR3 DNA: TGTGCCAGCAGTCGCCCAAGACTAGCGGGAGATGGTAAAGGGGCCAACGTCCTGACTTTC; CDR3 protein: CASSRPRLAGDGKGANVLTF
V gene: TRBV12-3/TRBV12-4; clone size: few; D gene: TRBD1; J gene: TRBJ1-2; CDR3 DNA: TGTGCCAGCAGAACTACAGCCCGGACAGGGGGCGTGCATGGCTACACCTTC; CDR3 protein: CASRTTARTGGVHGYTF
V gene: TRBV4-1; clone size: -; D gene: -; J gene: TRBJ2-7; CDR3 DNA: TGCGCCAGCAGCCAAGAATGGCTGAACTACGAGCAGTACTTC; CDR3 protein: CASSQEWLNYEQYF
V gene: TRBV11-1; clone size: -; D gene: -; J gene: TRBJ1-6; CDR3 DNA: TGTGCCAGCAGCTCCCCGAGCAGGGAGGCTGTCTATAATTCACCCCTCCACTTT; CDR3 protein: CASSSPSREAVYNSPLHF